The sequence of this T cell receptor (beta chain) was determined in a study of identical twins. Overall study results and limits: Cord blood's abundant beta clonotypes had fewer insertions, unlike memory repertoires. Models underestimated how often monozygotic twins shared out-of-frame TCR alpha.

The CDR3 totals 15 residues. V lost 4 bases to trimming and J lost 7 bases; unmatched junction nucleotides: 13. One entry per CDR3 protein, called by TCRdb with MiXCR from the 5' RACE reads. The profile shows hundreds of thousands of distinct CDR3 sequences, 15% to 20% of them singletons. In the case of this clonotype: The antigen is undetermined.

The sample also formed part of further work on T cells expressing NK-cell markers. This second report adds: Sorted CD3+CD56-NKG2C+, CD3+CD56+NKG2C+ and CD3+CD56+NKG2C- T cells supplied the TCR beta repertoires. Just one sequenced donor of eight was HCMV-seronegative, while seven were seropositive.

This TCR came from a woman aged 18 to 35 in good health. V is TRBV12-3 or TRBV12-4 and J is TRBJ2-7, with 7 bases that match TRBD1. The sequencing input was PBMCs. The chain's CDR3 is CASSWLAGGRQEQYF. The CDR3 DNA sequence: TGTGCCAGCAGTTGGTTGGCAGGGGGACGTCAGGAGCAGTACTTC.